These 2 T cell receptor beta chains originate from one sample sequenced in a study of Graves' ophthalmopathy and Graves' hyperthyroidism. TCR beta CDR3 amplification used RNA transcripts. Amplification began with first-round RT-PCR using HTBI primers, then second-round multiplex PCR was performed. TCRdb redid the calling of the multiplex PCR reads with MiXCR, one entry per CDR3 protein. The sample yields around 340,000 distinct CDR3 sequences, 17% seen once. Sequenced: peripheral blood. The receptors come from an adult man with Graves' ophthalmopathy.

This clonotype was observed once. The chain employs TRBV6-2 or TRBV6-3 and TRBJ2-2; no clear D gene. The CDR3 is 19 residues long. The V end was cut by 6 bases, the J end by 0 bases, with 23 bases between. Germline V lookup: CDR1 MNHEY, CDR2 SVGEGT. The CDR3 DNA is TGTGCCAGCAGACCCCAGAACACAAAGACAAACTCGAACACCGGGGAGCTGTTTTTT. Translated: CASRPQNTKTNSNTGELFF.

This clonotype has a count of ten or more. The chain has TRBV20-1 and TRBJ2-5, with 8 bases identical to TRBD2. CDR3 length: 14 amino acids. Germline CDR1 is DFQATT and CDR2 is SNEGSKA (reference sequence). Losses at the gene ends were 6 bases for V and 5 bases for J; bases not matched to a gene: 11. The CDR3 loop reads CSARGLVEGETQYF. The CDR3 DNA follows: TGCAGTGCACGGGGACTAGTGGAGGGGGAGACCCAGTACTTC.